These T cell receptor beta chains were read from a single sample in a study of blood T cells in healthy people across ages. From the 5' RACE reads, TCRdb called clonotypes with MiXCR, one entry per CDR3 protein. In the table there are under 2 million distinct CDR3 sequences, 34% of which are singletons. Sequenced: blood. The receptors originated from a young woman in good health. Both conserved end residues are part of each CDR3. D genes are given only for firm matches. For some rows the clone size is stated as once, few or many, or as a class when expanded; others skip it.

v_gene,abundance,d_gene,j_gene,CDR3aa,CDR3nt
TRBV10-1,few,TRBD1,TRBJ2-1,CASSEGTARAEQFF,TGCGCCAGCAGTGAAGGGACAGCCCGGGCTGAGCAGTTCTTC
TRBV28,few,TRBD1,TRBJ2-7,CASSFMGQSTYEQYF,TGTGCCAGCAGTTTTATGGGACAGAGCACCTACGAGCAGTACTTC
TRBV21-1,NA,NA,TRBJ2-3,CASSGGRRDTQYF,TGTGCCAGCAGCGGGGGGCGAAGAGATACGCAGTATTTT
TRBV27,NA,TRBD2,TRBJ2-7,CASSLGTSGSLIYEQYF,TGTGCCAGCAGTTTGGGGACTAGCGGGAGCCTGATCTACGAGCAGTACTTC
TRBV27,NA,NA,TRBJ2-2,CASSLSETGELFF,TGTGCCAGCAGTTTATCCGAGACCGGGGAGCTGTTTTTT
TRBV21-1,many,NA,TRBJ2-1,CASSKTGGGYNEQFF,TGTGCCAGCAGCAAAACAGGGGGAGGCTACAATGAGCAGTTCTTC
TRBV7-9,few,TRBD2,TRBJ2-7,CASSLREGVGEQYF,TGTGCCAGCAGTTTGCGGGAGGGCGTGGGCGAGCAGTACTTC
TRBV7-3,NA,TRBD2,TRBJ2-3,CASSLTTGTSGRTDTQYF,TGTGCCAGCAGCTTAACGACTGGGACTAGCGGACGCACAGATACGCAGTATTTT
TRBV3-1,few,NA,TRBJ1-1,CASSQTGGMGTEAFF,TGTGCCAGCAGTCAGACGGGCGGGATGGGGACTGAAGCTTTCTTT
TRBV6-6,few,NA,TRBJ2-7,CASSPGGRRPSYEQYF,TGTGCCAGCAGCCCTGGAGGGAGGCGCCCCTCCTACGAGCAGTACTTC
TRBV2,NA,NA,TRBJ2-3,CVSSEDRNTDTQYF,TGTGTCAGCAGCGAGGACCGAAACACAGATACGCAGTATTTT
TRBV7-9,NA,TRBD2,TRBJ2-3,CASSPSSQRGGPDTQYF,TGTGCCAGCAGCCCAAGCAGTCAGCGGGGGGGCCCAGATACGCAGTATTTT
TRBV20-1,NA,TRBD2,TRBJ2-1,CSAPEVAGGDEQFF,TGCAGTGCCCCCGAGGTAGCGGGAGGCGATGAGCAGTTCTTC
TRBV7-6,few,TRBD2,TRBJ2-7,CASSPTSVPYEQYF,TGTGCCAGCAGCCCGACTAGCGTCCCCTACGAGCAGTACTTC
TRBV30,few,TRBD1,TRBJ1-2,CAWSAGTGEGYTF,TGTGCCTGGAGTGCCGGGACAGGGGAAGGCTACACCTTC
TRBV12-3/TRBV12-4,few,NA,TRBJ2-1,CASSLAGGLSDEQFF,TGTGCCAGCAGTTTAGCGGGAGGACTGTCCGACGAGCAGTTCTTC
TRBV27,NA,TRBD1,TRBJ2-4,CASSSWTGQAKNIQYF,TGTGCCAGCAGTTCCTGGACAGGGCAAGCCAAAAACATTCAGTACTTC
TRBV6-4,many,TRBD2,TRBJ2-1,CASSDSSSGGGNEQFF,TGTGCCAGCAGTGACTCGTCTAGCGGGGGAGGTAATGAGCAGTTCTTC
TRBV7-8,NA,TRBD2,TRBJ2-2,CASSPLPAGGRSGELFF,TGTGCCAGCAGCCCCCTACCAGCGGGGGGGCGGTCCGGGGAGCTGTTTTTT